The clone carrying this T cell receptor beta chain has just one count. At one boundary the junction diverges from the germline segment, which might be a read error. This CDR3 is 20 amino acids long. Germline CDR1 is SSHAT and CDR2 is FNYEAQ (reference sequence). This record comes from a study of cytomegalovirus exposure and HLA in healthy donors. The PCR contained 60 Vbeta and 13 Jbeta primers. Assay used: immunoSEQ multiplex PCR; TCRdb lists only in-frame clones, some missing. This repertoire shows 120,000 to 150,000 clones, 75% to 80% found once; its top ten account for 5% to 8%. The receptor was derived from a woman between 35 and 50 years old in good health and CMV-seropositive. Sequencing was done on a sample of PBMCs. The rearrangement links TRBV7-7 to TRBJ2-5; D possibly corresponds to TRBD1 (5 bases). This chain's CDR3 is CASSLNALGPYGGVQETQYF. DNA for the CDR3: TGTGCTAGCAGCTTAAACGCATTGGGGCCTTACGGTGGGGTGCAAGAGACCCAGTACTTC.